These 25 T cell receptor beta chains were all obtained from the same sample, sequenced in a study of PD-L1 blockade in urothelial cancer. The assay was immunoSEQ multiplex PCR, and TCRdb's table has in-frame clones only and misses some. Of about 56,000 clones in the sample, 85% were seen once. The sample's time point: pretreatment peripheral blood. The material was PBMCs, obtained around atezolizumab (anti-PD-L1) treatment. Every receptor here comes from a man in his 70s with urothelial cancer.

The chain recombines TRBV5-1 with TRBJ2-5; 8 nucleotides line up with TRBD2. J lost 2 bases, V lost 0 bases, and 6 bases had no gene match. Germline V gives CDR1 SGHRS, CDR2 YFSETQ. The CDR3 loop spans 16 amino acids. The chain's CDR3 is CASSLEASGWQETQYF. The CDR3 coding sequence is TGCGCCAGCAGCTTGGAGGCTAGCGGGTGGCAAGAGACCCAGTACTTC.

In its sample, this clone was seen once. The chain recombines TRBV27 with TRBJ2-7; TRBD1 agrees at 7 bases. V dropped 5 bases and J dropped 0; count of bases not matched to a gene: 4. CDR1 MNHEY and CDR2 SMNVEV come from the germline V gene (reference sequence). The CDR3 loop spans 14 amino acids. The CDR3 DNA reads as TGTGCCAGCAGTCGATCAGGGGGCTCCTACGAGCAGTACTTC. Its translation is CASSRSGGSYEQYF.

This clone was seen just once. The rearrangement uses TRBV29-1 and TRBJ2-4; D gene uncertain. Germline loops: CDR1 SQVTM, CDR2 ANQGSEA. Trimming took off 5 bases at V and 1 base at J, with 6 bases between the two ends. There are 12 residues in the CDR3. The CDR3 coding sequence is TGCAGCGTTTCGGAGGCCAAAAACATTCAGTACTTC. It codes for CSVSEAKNIQYF.

The gene calls are TRBV6-6 and TRBJ1-5; 10 nucleotides match TRBD1. V trimming: 0 bases; J trimming: 7 bases; junction bases outside the gene matches: 6. The V gene's germline CDR1 is MNHNY and CDR2 SVGAGI (reference sequence). The CDR3 is made up of 16 amino acids. CDR3 amino acids: CASSYSGQGVGQPQHF. CDR3 in DNA: TGTGCCAGCAGTTACTCCGGACAGGGGGTAGGACAGCCCCAGCATTTT.

The rearrangement uses TRBV5-1 and TRBJ2-1; 10 bases are shared with TRBD2. CDR3 size: 16 residues. The V and J ends lost 4 bases and 5 bases, in that order; junction bases with no gene match: 9. Germline CDR1 and CDR2: SGHRS and YFSETQ. DNA for the CDR3: TGCGCCAGCAGCATATTACTAGCGGGAATCGACAATGAGCAGTTCTTC. Translated: CASSILLAGIDNEQFF.

V is TRBV6-1 and J is TRBJ1-1; the D is unclear. CDR3 size: 15 residues. Germline lookup yields CDR1 MNHNS and CDR2 SASEGT. V was pared by 8 bases and J by 3 bases, with 19 bases between. The CDR3: CASRREWYTDTEAFF. The CDR3 region has the DNA TGTGCCAGCCGTCGGGAGTGGTATACGGACACTGAAGCTTTCTTT.

The chain has TRBV29-1 and TRBJ1-2; D may be TRBD1 (6 bases). Trimming removed 0 bases at V and 4 bases at J, with 15 bases between. Germline V gene sequence: CDR1 SQVTM, CDR2 ANQGSEA. This CDR3 is built from 15 residues. CDR3 sequence: CSVEDQDSRLYGYTF. Here the CDR3 DNA reads TGCAGCGTTGAAGATCAGGACAGCCGGCTCTATGGCTACACCTTC.

This chain links TRBV30 with TRBJ2-7, with 7 positions matching TRBD1. CDR1 is GTSNPN, CDR2 SVGIG, per germline (reference sequence). V lost 2 bases to trimming and J lost 0 bases; unmatched junction nucleotides: 7. The length of the CDR3 is 15 residues. CDR3 in amino acids: CAWSKPGQSSYEQYF. CDR3 DNA: TGTGCCTGGAGTAAACCGGGACAGAGCTCCTACGAGCAGTACTTC. The full variable domain, rest sourced from reference TRBV30 and TRBJ2-7, is SQTIHQWPATLVQPVGSPLSLECTVEGTSNPNLYWYRQAAGRGLQLLFYSVGIGQISSEVPQNLSASRPQDRQFILSSKKLLLSDSGFYLCAWSKPGQSSYEQYFGPGTRLTVT.

The chain combines TRBV28 with TRBJ1-2, with a tentative D call TRBD1 (5 bases). V was trimmed by 8 bases and J by 5 bases, leaving 9 bases between them. Germline CDR1 MDHEN, CDR2 SYDVKM. The CDR3 runs to 11 residues. The CDR3 sequence is CASWGLYGYTF. CDR3 sequence (DNA): TGTGCCAGCTGGGGACTATATGGCTACACCTTC.

J is TRBJ2-1 and V is TRBV9; perhaps TRBD2 as D (6 bases). Trimming cost V 3 bases and J 8 bases, with 9 bases left between them. Germline V gives CDR1 SGDLS, CDR2 YYNGEE. The length of the CDR3 is 12 residues. The CDR3 nucleotides are TGTGCCAGCAGCGCGGAGCGGGATGAGCAGTTCTTC. Its protein is CASSAERDEQFF.

The chain uses TRBV19 and TRBJ1-2; 7 bases fit TRBD1. CDR1 is LNHDA and CDR2 is SQIVND in the germline V gene (reference sequence). J lost 6 bases, V lost 4 bases, and 8 bases had no gene match. The CDR3 sequence is 14 residues long. CDR3 sequence: CASSNAGQTNGYTF. In DNA form, the CDR3 reads TGTGCCAGTAGTAATGCGGGACAGACGAATGGCTACACCTTC.

The chain uses TRBV15 and TRBJ2-1, with TRBD1 matching over 10 bases. Per the germline V gene, CDR1 is LNHNV and CDR2 is YYDKDF (reference sequence). The trim removed 4 bases at V and 5 bases at J, leaving 5 bases unmatched. CDR3 size: 15 residues. CDR3 region: CATSTGTGAHNEQFF. Written as DNA, the CDR3 is TGTGCCACCAGCACGGGGACAGGGGCCCACAATGAGCAGTTCTTC.

The J gene is TRBJ2-5, the V gene TRBV2; unclear D gene. The germline V and J ends were trimmed by 3 bases and 1 base, with 3 bases remaining between them. CDR1 is SNHLY, CDR2 FYNNEI, per germline. This CDR3 is built from 12 residues. CDR3 amino acids: CASSDVQETQYF. In nucleotides, the CDR3 is TGTGCCAGCAGTGACGTCCAAGAGACCCAGTACTTC.

V and J are TRBV29-1 and TRBJ2-2; possible D gene TRBD2, 6 bases. The CDR3 totals 14 residues. Germline CDR1 and CDR2: SQVTM and ANQGSEA. V was pared by 6 bases and J by 0 bases, with 11 bases between. The CDR3 sequence is CSVRTGANTGELFF. The CDR3 nucleotides read TGCAGCGTGCGTACGGGGGCGAACACCGGGGAGCTGTTTTTT.

This chain connects TRBV5-1 to TRBJ2-3; 9 nucleotides agree with TRBD1. Trimming at V came to 3 bases and at J to 0 bases, leaving 2 bases not matched to a gene. The CDR3 is 15 amino acids. Germline V gene data show CDR1 as SGHRS and CDR2 as YFSETQ. CDR3 coding DNA: TGCGCCAGCAGCTCTGGACAGGGGAGCACAGATACGCAGTATTTT. Translated, it gives CASSSGQGSTDTQYF.

This clone appeared once. The chain employs TRBV11-2 and TRBJ2-7, with no clear D. V gave up 3 bases and J gave up 3 bases, with 3 bases separating them. This CDR3 contains 11 residues. CDR1 and CDR2 (germline): SGHAT, FQNNGV. The chain's CDR3 is CASSFSYEQYF. The DNA of the CDR3 is TGTGCCAGCAGCTTTAGCTACGAGCAGTACTTC.

This rearrangement joins TRBV27 to TRBJ2-7, with TRBD2 matching over 11 bases. Germline-derived CDR1 and CDR2 are MNHEY and SMNVEV (reference sequence). There are 15 residues in the CDR3. V was pared by 7 bases and J by 1 base, with 6 bases of the junction left unmatched. The CDR3 DNA follows: TGTGCCAGCACCCCCGGGACTAGCGGATCCTACGAGCAGTACTTC. It encodes CASTPGTSGSYEQYF.

This sequence joins TRBV9 and TRBJ2-2; D unclear. V was shortened by 0 bases and J by 1 base, with 4 bases between the two germline ends. The CDR3 sequence is 14 residues long. Germline lookup yields CDR1 SGDLS and CDR2 YYNGEE. The CDR3 sequence: CASSVVLNTGELFF. In DNA form, the CDR3 reads TGTGCCAGCAGCGTAGTTCTGAACACCGGGGAGCTGTTTTTT.

The chain has TRBV5-1 and TRBJ2-3; 10 bases fit TRBD2. The CDR3 runs to 17 residues. Per the germline V gene, CDR1 is SGHRS and CDR2 is YFSETQ. V lost 0 bases, J lost 5 bases, and 9 bases stayed unmatched. Written as DNA, the CDR3 is TGCGCCAGCAGCTTGGATCCAGCGGGAGGGCGAGTAGATACGCAGTATTTT. Protein product: CASSLDPAGGRVDTQYF.

This chain uses TRBV28 with TRBJ2-7, with 10 bases that match TRBD1. The J segment lost 4 bases and the V segment lost 6 bases, leaving 6 bases of the junction unmatched. Germline V gene sequence: CDR1 MDHEN, CDR2 SYDVKM. CDR3 size: 14 residues. The CDR3 is CASSFPGQGYEQYF. In DNA form, the CDR3 reads TGTGCCAGCAGCTTCCCGGGACAGGGGTACGAGCAGTACTTC.

This clone was seen only a few times. This sequence joins TRBV7-2 and TRBJ2-2; 10 bases are shared with TRBD2. CDR1 is SGHTA, CDR2 FQGNSA, per germline. This CDR3 contains 16 residues. Unmatched junction bases numbered 7, after V lost 4 bases and J lost 5 bases. Here the CDR3 DNA reads TGTGCCAGCAGCTCTCTAGCGGGAGTCAGGACCGGGGAGCTGTTTTTT. It is translated as CASSSLAGVRTGELFF. The full variable domain, rest sourced from reference TRBV7-2 and TRBJ2-2, is GAGVSQSPSNKVTEKGKDVELRCDPISGHTALYWYRQSLGQGLEFLIYFQGNSAPDKSGLPSDRFSAERTGGSVSTLTIQRTQQEDSAVYLCASSSLAGVRTGELFFGEGSRLTVL.

CDR3 sequence reads: CASSLIAGVYNEQFF. The CDR3 DNA reads as TGTGCCAGCAGCTTAATAGCGGGAGTCTACAATGAGCAGTTCTTC. The rearrangement links TRBV7-3 to TRBJ2-1, with TRBD2 matching over 9 bases. CDR1 and CDR2 from the germline V gene are SGHTA and FQGTGA. This CDR3 region has 15 residues. The ends lost 1 base at V and 3 bases at J; junction bases unmatched: 1.

This chain connects TRBV6-5 to TRBJ1-2; TRBD1 agrees at 8 bases. Germline lookup yields CDR1 MNHEY and CDR2 SVGAGI. V was pared by 5 bases and J by 8 bases, with 13 bases of the junction left unmatched. There are 15 residues in the CDR3. CDR3 sequence (DNA): TGTGCCAGCAGTCAGGACAGGGACCGGGCAGGGGGCTACACCTTC. This translates into CASSQDRDRAGGYTF.

This chain joins TRBV29-1 and TRBJ2-1, with D perhaps TRBD2 (5 bases). Germline V gene lookup returns CDR1 SQVTM and CDR2 ANQGSEA. The CDR3 runs 12 residues. The CDR3 DNA follows: TGCAGTGGACTGTTTACCTACAATGAGCAGTTCTTC. This gives the protein CSGLFTYNEQFF.

With regard to this clone: One end of the junction is discordant with germline, which a read error may explain. The chain has TRBV2 and TRBJ2-7, with unresolved D. Germline V gene data show CDR1 as SNHLY and CDR2 as FYNNEI. The CDR3 is 12 amino acids. The CDR3 spells CTSSEGDYEQYF. The CDR3 nucleotides read TGTACCAGCAGTGAAGGAGATTACGAGCAGTACTTC. The full variable domain, rest sourced from reference TRBV2 and TRBJ2-7, is EPEVTQTPSHQVTQMGQEVILRCVPISNHLYFYWYRQILGQKVEFLVSFYNNEISEKSEIFDDQFSVERPDGSNFTLKIRSTKLEDSAMYFCTSSEGDYEQYFGPGTRLTVT.